The 3 T cell receptor beta chains listed next were all sequenced from one sample in a study of OX40 agonist ivuxolimab in advanced cancers. Libraries were prepared by immunoSEQ multiplex PCR; TCRdb keeps only in-frame clonotypes and omits some of them. The table lists about 130,000 clones, 85% to 95% of them singletons. Sequences were derived from CD4+ or CD8+ T cells sorted from blood, sampled in a trial of the OX40 agonist ivuxolimab. The receptor set was obtained from an adult with an advanced solid tumor such as melanoma, head and neck, liver or kidney cancer.

The rearrangement links TRBV12-5 to TRBJ2-5; perhaps TRBD2 as D (5 bases). The CDR3 has 16 residues. The germline V gene encodes CDR1 LGHNT and CDR2 FRNRAP. Deletions cut 5 bases from V and 1 base from J, with 17 bases between. This chain's CDR3 is CASGPGGGSGQETQYF. The CDR3 region has the DNA TGTGCTAGTGGTCCGGGCGGCGGGTCCGGCCAAGAGACCCAGTACTTC.

The chain carries TRBV5-4 and TRBJ2-7; D gene unclear. The V gene's germline CDR1 is SGHNT and CDR2 YYREEE (reference sequence). The CDR3 has 13 amino acids. Trimming stripped 4 bases from V and 6 bases from J, with 14 bases between. The CDR3 DNA reads TGTGCCAGCAGCCCTGGGGTGGGTCGCGAGCAGTACTTC. This translates into CASSPGVGREQYF.

V usage is TRBV28 and J usage is TRBJ1-1; unclear D gene. CDR1 and CDR2 from the germline V gene are MDHEN and SYDVKM. Trimming took 3 bases from V and 4 from J, leaving 12 bases between them. There are 14 residues in the CDR3. CDR3 sequence: CASSFSGESTEAFF. DNA for the CDR3: TGTGCCAGCAGTTTTAGTGGGGAGAGCACTGAAGCTTTCTTT. Together with reference TRBV28 and TRBJ1-1, the CDR3 gives the full variable domain: DVKVTQSSRYLVKRTGEKVFLECVQDMDHENMFWYRQDPGLGLRLIYFSYDVKMKEKGDIPEGYSVSREKKERFSLILESASTNQTSMYLCASSFSGESTEAFFGQGTRLTVV.